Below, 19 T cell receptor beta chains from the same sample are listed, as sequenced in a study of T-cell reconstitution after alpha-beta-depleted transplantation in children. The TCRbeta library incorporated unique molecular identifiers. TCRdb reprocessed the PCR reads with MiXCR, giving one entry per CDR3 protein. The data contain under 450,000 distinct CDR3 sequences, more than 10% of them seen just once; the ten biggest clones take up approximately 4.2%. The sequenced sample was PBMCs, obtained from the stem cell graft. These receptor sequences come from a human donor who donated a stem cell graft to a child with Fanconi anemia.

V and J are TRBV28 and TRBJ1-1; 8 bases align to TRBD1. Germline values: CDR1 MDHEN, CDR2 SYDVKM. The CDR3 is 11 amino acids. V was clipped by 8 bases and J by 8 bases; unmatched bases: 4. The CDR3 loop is CASDGQGEAFF. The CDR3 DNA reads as TGTGCCAGCGATGGACAGGGCGAAGCTTTCTTT.

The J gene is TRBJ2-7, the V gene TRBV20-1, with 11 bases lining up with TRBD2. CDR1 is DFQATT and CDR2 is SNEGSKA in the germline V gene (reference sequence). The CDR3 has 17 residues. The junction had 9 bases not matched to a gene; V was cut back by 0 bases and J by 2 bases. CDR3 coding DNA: TGCAGTGCTAGAGATGAGGCTAGCGGGGGGCCCACCTACGAGCAGTACTTC. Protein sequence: CSARDEASGGPTYEQYF.

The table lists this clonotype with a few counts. CDR3 DNA: TGTGCCAGCAGCCCTACGATACAAGAGACCCAGTACTTC. Translation gives CASSPTIQETQYF. The genes are TRBV3-1 and TRBJ2-5; D is unclear. V was clipped by 4 bases and J by 2 bases, with 8 bases between them. Germline-derived CDR1 and CDR2 are LGHDT and YNNKEL (reference sequence). This CDR3 is built from 13 residues.

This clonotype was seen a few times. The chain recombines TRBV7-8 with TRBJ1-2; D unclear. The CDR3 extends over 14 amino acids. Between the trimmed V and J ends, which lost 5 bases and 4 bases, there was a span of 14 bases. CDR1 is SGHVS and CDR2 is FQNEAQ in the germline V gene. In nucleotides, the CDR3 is TGTGCCAGCAGCCTCGGACGTCAGGTCTATGGCTACACCTTC. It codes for CASSLGRQVYGYTF.

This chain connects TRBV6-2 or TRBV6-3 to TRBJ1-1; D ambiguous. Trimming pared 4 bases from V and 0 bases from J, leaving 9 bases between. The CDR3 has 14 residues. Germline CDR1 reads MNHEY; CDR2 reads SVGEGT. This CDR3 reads CASSLVRVNTEAFF. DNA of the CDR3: TGTGCCAGCAGTTTGGTCCGGGTGAACACTGAAGCTTTCTTT.

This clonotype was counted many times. For the CDR3, the DNA is TGTGCCAGCTCACCAGGGACGCTTAGGAACACTGAAGCTTTCTTT. This codes for CASSPGTLRNTEAFF. The chain is built from TRBV18 and TRBJ1-1; D might be TRBD1 (5 bases). The CDR3 covers 15 residues. Trimming shortened V by 2 bases and J by 1 base, and 11 bases separated the two germline ends. From germline, CDR1 is KGHSH and CDR2 LQKENI.

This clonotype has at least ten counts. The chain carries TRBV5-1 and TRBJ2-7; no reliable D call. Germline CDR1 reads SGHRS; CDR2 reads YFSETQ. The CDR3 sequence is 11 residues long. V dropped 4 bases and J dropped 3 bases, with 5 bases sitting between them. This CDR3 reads CASSENYEQYF. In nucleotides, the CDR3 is TGCGCCAGCAGCGAAAACTACGAGCAGTACTTC.

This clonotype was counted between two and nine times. The CDR3 sequence is CASGNSLQETQYF. The CDR3 region has the DNA TGTGCCAGCGGAAACAGCCTCCAAGAGACCCAGTACTTC. V is TRBV7-9 and J is TRBJ2-5; D call uncertain. V lost 8 bases, J lost 1 base, and 11 bases lay in between. Per the germline V gene, CDR1 is SEHNR and CDR2 is FQNEAQ (reference sequence). This CDR3 contains 13 residues.

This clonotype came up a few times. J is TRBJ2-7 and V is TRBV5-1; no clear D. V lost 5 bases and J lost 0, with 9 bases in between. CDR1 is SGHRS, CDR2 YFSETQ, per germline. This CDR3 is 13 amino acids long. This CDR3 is CASREENSYEQYV. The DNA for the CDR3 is TGCGCCAGCAGAGAAGAGAACTCCTACGAGCAGTACGTC.

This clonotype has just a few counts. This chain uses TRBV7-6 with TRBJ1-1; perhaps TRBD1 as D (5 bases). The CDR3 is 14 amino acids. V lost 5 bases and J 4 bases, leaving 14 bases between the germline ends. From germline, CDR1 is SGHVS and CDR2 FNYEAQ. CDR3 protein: CASSLDDSGTEAFF. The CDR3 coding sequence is TGTGCCAGCAGCCTCGACGACAGTGGCACTGAAGCTTTCTTT.

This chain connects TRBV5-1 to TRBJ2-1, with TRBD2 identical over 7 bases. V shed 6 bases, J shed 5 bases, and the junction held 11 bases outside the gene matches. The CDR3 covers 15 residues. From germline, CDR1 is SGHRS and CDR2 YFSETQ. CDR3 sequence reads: CASTSPGGTNNEQFF. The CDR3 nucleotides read TGCGCCAGCACCAGCCCCGGGGGGACTAACAATGAGCAGTTCTTC.

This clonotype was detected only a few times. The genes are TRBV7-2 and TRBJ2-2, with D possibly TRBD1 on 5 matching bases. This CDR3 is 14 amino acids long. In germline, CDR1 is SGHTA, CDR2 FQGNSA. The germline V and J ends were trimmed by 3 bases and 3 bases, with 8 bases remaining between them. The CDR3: CASSFAQDTGELFF. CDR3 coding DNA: TGTGCCAGCAGCTTCGCACAGGACACCGGGGAGCTGTTTTTT. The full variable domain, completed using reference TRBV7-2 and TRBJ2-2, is GAGVSQSPSNKVTEKGKDVELRCDPISGHTALYWYRQSLGQGLEFLIYFQGNSAPDKSGLPSDRFSAERTGGSVSTLTIQRTQQEDSAVYLCASSFAQDTGELFFGEGSRLTVL.

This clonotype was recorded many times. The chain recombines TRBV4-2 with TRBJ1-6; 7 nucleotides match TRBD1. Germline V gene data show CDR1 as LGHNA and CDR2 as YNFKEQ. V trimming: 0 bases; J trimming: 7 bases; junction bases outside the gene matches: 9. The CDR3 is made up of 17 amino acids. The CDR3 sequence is CASSQEGGRNSNSPLHF. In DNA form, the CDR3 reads TGTGCCAGCAGCCAAGAAGGGGGCAGGAACTCCAATTCACCCCTCCACTTT.

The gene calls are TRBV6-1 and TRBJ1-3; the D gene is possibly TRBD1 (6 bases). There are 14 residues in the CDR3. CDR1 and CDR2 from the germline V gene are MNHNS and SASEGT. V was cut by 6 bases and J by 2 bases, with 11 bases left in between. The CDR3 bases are TGTGCCAGCAGGACCCGGGACACTGGAAACACCATATATTTT. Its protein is CASRTRDTGNTIYF.

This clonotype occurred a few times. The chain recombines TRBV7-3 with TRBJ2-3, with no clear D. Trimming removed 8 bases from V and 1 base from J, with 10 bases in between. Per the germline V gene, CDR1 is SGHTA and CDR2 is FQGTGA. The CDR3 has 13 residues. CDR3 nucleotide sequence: TGTGCCAGCGGATCGGGCGGCACAGATACGCAGTATTTT. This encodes CASGSGGTDTQYF.

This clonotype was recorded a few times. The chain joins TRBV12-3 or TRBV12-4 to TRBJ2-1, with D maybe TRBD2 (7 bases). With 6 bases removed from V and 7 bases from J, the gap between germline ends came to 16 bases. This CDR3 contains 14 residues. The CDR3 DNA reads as TGTGCCAGCAGGGGCGGGGGCTTGTGGAATGAGCAGTTCTTC. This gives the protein CASRGGGLWNEQFF.

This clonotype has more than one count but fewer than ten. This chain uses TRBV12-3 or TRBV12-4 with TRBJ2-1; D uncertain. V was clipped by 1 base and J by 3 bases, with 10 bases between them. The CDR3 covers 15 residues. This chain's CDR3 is CASSLGPASYNEQFF. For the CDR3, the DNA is TGTGCCAGCAGTTTAGGCCCCGCGAGCTACAATGAGCAGTTCTTC.

This chain's CDR3 is CASSQGFYSNQPQHF. Written as DNA, the CDR3 is TGTGCCAGCAGCCAGGGATTCTATAGCAATCAGCCCCAGCATTTT. The V call is TRBV4-2, the J call TRBJ1-5; D unclear. The CDR3 covers 15 residues. Between the trimmed V and J ends, which lost 3 bases and 0 bases, there was a span of 9 bases. Germline values: CDR1 LGHNA, CDR2 YNFKEQ.

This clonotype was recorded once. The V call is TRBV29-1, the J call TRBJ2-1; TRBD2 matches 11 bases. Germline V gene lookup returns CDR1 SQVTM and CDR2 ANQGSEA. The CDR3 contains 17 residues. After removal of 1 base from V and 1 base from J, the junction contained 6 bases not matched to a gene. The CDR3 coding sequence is TGCAGCGTTGAAGGGCTAGCGGGAGGTTTATCCTACAATGAGCAGTTCTTC. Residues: CSVEGLAGGLSYNEQFF.